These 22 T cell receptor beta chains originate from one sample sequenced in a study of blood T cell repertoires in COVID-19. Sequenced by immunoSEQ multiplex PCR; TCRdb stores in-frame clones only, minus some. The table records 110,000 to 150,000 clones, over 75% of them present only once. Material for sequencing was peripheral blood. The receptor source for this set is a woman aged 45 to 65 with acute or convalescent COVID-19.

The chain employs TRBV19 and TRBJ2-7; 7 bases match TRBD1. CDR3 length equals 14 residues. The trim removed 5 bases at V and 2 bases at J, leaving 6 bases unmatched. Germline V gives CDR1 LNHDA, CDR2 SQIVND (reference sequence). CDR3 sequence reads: CASSLGQAPYEQYF. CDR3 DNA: TGTGCCAGTAGTCTCGGACAGGCTCCCTACGAGCAGTACTTC. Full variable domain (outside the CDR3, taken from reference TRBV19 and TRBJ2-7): DGGITQSPKYLFRKEGQNVTLSCEQNLNHDAMYWYRQDPGQGLRLIYYSQIVNDFQKGDIAEGYSVSREKKESFPLTVTSAQKNPTAFYLCASSLGQAPYEQYFGPGTRLTVT.

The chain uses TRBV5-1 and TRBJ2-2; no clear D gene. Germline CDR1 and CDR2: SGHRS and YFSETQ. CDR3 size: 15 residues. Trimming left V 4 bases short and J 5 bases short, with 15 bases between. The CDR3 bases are TGCGCCAGCAGCGATCAAATGGGCGTTACCGGGGAGCTGTTTTTT. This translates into CASSDQMGVTGELFF.

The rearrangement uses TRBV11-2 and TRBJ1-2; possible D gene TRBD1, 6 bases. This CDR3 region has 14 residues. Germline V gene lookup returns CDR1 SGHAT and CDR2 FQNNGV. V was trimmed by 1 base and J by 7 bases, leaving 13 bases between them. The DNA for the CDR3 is TGTGCCAGCAGCTTAGTCAGGGGCTCCGGTGGCTACACCTTC. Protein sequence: CASSLVRGSGGYTF.

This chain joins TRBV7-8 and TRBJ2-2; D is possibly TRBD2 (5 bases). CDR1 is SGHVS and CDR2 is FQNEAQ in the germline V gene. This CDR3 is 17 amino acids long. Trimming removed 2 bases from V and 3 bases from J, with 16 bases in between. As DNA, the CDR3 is TGTGCCAGCAGCTTACCTGCCACCGGGGTTTACACCGGGGAGCTGTTTTTT. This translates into CASSLPATGVYTGELFF.

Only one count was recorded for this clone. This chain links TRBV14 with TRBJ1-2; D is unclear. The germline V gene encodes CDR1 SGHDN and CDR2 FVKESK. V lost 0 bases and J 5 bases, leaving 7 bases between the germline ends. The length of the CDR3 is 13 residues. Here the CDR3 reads CASSQDTAYGYTF. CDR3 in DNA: TGTGCCAGCAGCCAAGATACAGCTTATGGCTACACCTTC.

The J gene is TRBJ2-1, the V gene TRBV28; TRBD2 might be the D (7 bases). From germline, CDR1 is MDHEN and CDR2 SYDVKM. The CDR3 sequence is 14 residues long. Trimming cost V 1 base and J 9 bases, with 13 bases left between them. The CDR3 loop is CASSLYGGQVEQFF. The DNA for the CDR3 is TGTGCCAGCAGTTTATACGGGGGGCAGGTTGAGCAGTTCTTC.

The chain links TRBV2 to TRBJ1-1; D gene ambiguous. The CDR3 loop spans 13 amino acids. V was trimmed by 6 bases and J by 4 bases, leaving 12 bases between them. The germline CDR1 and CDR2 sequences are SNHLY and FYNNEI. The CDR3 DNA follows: TGTGCCAGCAGGACCCAAGAGGGCACTGAAGCTTTCTTT. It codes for CASRTQEGTEAFF.

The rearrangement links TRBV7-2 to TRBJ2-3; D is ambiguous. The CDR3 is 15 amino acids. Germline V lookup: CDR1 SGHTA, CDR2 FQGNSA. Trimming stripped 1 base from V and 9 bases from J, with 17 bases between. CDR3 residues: CASSLESVALNTQYF. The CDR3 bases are TGTGCCAGCAGCTTAGAAAGTGTGGCTCTGAACACGCAGTATTTT.

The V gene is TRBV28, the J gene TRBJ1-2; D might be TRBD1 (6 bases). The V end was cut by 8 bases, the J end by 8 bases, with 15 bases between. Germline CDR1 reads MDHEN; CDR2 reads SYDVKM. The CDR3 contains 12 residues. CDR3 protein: CASQQGRGGYTF. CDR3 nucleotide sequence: TGTGCCAGCCAACAGGGTAGGGGAGGCTACACCTTC.

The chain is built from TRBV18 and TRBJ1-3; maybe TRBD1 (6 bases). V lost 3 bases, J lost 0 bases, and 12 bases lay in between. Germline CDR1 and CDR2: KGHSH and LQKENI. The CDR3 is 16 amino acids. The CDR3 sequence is CASSPWDINSGNTIYF. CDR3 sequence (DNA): TGTGCCAGCTCACCCTGGGACATTAACTCTGGAAACACCATATATTTT.

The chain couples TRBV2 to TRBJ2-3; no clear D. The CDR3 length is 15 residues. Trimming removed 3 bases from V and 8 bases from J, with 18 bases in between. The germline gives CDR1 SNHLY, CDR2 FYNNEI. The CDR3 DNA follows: TGTGCCAGCAGTGACCGCCAAGCCGAGCTCGGTACGCAGTATTTT. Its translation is CASSDRQAELGTQYF.

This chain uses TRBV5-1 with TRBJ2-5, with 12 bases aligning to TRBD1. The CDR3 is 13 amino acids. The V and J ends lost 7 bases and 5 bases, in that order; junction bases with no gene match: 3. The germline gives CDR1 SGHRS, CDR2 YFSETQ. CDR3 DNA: TGCGCCAGCGGGACAGGGGGCCGGGAGACCCAGTACTTC. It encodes CASGTGGRETQYF.

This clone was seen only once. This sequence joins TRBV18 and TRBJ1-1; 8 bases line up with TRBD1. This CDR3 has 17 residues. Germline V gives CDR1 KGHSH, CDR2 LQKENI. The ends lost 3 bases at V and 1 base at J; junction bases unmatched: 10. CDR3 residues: CASSPKTGDFGNTEAFF. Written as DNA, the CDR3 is TGTGCCAGCTCACCTAAGACAGGGGATTTTGGGAACACTGAAGCTTTCTTT.

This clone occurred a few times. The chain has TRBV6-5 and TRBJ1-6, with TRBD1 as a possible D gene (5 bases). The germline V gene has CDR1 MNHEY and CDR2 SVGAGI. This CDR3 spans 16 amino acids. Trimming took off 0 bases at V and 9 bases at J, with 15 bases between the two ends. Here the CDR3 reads CASSYSVPGPSSPLHF. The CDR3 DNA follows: TGTGCCAGCAGTTACTCTGTCCCAGGGCCGTCTTCACCCCTCCACTTT.

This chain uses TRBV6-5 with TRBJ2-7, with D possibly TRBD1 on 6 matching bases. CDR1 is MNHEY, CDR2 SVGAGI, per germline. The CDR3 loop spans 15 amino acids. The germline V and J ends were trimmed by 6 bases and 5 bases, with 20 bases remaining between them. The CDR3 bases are TGTGCCAGCAGAAACAGGGAAGTTGGTTTAGACGAGCAGTACTTC. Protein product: CASRNREVGLDEQYF.

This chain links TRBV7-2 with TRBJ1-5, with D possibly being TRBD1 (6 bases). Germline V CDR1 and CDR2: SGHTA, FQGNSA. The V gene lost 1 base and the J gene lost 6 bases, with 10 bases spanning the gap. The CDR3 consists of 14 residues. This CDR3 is CASSLGQARQPQHF. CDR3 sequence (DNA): TGTGCCAGCAGCTTAGGACAGGCCCGTCAGCCCCAGCATTTT.

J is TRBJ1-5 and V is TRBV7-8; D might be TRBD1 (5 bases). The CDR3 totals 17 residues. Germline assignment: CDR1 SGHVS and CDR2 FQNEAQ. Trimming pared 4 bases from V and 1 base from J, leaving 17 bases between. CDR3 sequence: CASSYLMQGRSNQPQHF. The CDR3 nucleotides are TGTGCCAGCAGCTATCTCATGCAGGGAAGGAGCAATCAGCCCCAGCATTTT.

The CDR3 DNA is TGTGCCAGCAGCTCGACAGGGTCTATACTCTCCTACGAGCAGTACTTC. It is translated as CASSSTGSILSYEQYF. The rearrangement uses TRBV7-9 and TRBJ2-7, with 7 bases that match TRBD1. V shed 4 bases and J 0 bases; nucleotides not matched to a gene: 9. Looked up from germline, CDR1 is SEHNR and CDR2 is FQNEAQ (reference sequence). This CDR3 has 16 residues.

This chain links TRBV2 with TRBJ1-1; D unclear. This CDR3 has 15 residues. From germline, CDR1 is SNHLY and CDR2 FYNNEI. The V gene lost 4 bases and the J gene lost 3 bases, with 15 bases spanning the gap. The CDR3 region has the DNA TGTGCCAGCAGTGCGGGGTGGAGAGTTCACACTGAAGCTTTCTTT. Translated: CASSAGWRVHTEAFF.

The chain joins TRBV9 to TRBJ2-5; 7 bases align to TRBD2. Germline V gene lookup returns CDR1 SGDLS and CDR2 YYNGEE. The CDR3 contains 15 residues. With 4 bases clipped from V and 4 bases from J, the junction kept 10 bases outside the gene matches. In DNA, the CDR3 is TGTGCCAGCAGCACCGGGACTACCCCTCGAGAGACCCAGTACTTC. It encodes CASSTGTTPRETQYF.

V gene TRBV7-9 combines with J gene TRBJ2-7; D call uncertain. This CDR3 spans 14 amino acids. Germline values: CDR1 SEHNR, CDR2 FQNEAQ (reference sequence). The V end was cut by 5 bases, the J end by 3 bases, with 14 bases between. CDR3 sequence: CASSLQQSRYEQYF. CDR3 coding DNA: TGTGCCAGCAGCCTACAGCAATCCCGCTACGAGCAGTACTTC.

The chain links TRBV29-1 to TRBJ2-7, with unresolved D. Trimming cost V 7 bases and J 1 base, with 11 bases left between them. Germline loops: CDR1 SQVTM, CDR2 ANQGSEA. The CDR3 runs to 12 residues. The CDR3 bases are TGCAGCGCTGTTGACTCATCCTACGAGCAGTACTTC. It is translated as CSAVDSSYEQYF.